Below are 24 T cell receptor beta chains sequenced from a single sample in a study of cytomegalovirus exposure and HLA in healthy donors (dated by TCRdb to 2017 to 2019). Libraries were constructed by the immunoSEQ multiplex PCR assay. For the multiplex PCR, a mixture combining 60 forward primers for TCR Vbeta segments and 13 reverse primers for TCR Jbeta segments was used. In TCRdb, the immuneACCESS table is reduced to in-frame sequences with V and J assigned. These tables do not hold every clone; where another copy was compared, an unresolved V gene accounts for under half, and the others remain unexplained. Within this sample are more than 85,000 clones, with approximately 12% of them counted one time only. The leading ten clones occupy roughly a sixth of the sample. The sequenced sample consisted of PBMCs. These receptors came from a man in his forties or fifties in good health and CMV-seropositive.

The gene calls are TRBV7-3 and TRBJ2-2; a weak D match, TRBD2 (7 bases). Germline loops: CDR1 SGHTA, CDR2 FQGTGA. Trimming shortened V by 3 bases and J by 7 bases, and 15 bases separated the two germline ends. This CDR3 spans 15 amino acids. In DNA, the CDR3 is TGTGCCAGCAGCTTGGGGGGGCAAGGAATCGGGGAGCTGTTTTTT. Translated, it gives CASSLGGQGIGELFF.

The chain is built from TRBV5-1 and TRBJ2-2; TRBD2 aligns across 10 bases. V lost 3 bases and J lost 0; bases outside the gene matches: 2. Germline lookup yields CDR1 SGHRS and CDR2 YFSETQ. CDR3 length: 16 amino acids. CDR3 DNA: TGCGCCAGCAGCTCCGGACTAGCGGCGAACACCGGGGAGCTGTTTTTT. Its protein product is CASSSGLAANTGELFF.

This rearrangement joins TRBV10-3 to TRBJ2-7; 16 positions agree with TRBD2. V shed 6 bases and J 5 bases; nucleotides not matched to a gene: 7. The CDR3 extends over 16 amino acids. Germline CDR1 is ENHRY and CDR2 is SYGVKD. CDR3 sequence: CAISLGLAGGGHEQYF. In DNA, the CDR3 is TGTGCCATCAGCCTGGGACTAGCGGGAGGGGGCCACGAGCAGTACTTC.

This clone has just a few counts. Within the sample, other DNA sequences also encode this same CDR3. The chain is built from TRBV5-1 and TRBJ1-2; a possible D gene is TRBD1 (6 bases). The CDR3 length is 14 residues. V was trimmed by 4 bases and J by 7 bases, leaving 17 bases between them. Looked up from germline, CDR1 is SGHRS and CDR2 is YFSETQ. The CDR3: CASSPTTGLGGYTF. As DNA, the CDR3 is TGCGCCAGCAGCCCAACGACAGGCCTAGGTGGCTACACCTTC.

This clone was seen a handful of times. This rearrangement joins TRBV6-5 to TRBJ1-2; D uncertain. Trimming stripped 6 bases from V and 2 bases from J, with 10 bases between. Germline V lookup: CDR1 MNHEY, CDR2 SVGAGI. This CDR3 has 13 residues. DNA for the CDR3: TGTGCCAGCAGCCGAACAGCCAACTATGGCTACACCTTC. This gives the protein CASSRTANYGYTF.

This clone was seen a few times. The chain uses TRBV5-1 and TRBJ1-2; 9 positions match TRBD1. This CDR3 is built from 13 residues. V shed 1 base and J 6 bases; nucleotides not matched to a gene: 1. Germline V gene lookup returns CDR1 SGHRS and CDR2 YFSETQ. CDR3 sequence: CASSLWDRDGYTF. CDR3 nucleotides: TGCGCCAGCAGCTTGTGGGACAGGGATGGCTACACCTTC.

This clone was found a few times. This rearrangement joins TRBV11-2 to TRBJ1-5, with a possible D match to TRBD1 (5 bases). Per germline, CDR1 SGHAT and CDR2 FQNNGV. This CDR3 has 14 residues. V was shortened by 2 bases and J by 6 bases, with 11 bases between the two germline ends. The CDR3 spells CASSLSDGGQPQHF. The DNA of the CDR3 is TGTGCCAGCAGCTTAAGTGACGGGGGTCAGCCCCAGCATTTT. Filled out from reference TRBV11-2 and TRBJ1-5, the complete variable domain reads EAGVAQSPRYKIIEKRQSVAFWCNPISGHATLYWYQQILGQGPKLLIQFQNNGVVDDSQLPKDRFSAERLKGVDSTLKIQPAKLEDSAVYLCASSLSDGGQPQHFGDGTRLSIL.

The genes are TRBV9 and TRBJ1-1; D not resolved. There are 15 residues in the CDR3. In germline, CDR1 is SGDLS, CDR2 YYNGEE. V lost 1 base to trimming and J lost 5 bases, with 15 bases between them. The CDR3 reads CASSVWGDGRTEAFF. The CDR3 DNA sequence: TGTGCCAGCAGCGTATGGGGAGACGGTCGAACTGAAGCTTTCTTT.

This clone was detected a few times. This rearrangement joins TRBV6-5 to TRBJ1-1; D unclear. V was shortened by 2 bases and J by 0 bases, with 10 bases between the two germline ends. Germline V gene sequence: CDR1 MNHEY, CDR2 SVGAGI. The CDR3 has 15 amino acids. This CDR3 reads CASSYPGQMNTEAFF. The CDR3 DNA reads TGTGCCAGCAGTTACCCTGGCCAGATGAACACTGAAGCTTTCTTT.

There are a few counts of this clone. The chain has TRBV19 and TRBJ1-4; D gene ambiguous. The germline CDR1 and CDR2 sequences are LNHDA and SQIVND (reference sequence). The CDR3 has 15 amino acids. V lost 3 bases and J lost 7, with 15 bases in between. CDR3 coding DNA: TGTGCCAGTAGTATTGGGATGGGCCGGGGTGAAAAACTGTTTTTT. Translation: CASSIGMGRGEKLFF.

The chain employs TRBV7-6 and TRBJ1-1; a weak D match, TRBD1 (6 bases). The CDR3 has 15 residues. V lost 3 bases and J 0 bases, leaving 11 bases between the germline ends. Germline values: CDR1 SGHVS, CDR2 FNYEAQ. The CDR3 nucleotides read TGTGCCAGCAGCTTCGGGGGGCGGATGAACACTGAAGCTTTCTTT. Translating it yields CASSFGGRMNTEAFF.

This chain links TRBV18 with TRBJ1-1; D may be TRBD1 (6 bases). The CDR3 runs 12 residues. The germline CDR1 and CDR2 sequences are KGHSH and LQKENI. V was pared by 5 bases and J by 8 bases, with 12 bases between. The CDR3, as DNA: TGTGCCAGCTCATCAAGACAGGACGAAGCTTTCTTT. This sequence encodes CASSSRQDEAFF. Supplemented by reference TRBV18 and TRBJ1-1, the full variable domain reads NAGVMQNPRHLVRRRGQEARLRCSPMKGHSHVYWYRQLPEEGLKFMVYLQKENIIDESGMPKERFSAEFPKEGPSILRIQQVVRGDSAAYFCASSSRQDEAFFGQGTRLTVV.

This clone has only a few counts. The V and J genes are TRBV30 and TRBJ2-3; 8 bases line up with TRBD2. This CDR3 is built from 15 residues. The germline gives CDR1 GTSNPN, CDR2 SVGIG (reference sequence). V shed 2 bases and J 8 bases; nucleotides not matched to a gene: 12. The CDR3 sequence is CAWSTSGLSRGTQYF. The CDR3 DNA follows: TGTGCCTGGAGTACTAGCGGCCTAAGTCGGGGTACGCAGTATTTT.

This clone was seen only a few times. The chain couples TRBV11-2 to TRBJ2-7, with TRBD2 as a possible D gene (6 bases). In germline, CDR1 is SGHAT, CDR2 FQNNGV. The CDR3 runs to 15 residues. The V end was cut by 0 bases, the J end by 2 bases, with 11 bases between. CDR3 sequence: CASSLELAQAYEQYF. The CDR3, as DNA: TGTGCCAGCAGCTTAGAGCTAGCGCAAGCCTACGAGCAGTACTTC.

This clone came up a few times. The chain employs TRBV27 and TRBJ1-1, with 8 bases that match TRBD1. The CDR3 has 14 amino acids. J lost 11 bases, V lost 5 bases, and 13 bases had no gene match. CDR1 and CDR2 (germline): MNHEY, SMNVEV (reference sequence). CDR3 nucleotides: TGTGCCAGCAGTCCCCAACCTGACAGGGGTGTGGCTTTCTTT. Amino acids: CASSPQPDRGVAFF.

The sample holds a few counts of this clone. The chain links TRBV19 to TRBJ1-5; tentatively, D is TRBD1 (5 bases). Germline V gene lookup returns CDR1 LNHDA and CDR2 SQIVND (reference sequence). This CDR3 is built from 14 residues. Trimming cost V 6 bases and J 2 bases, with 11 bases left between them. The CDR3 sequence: CASRNGGGNQPQHF. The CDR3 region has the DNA TGTGCCAGTAGAAATGGGGGGGGCAATCAGCCCCAGCATTTT.

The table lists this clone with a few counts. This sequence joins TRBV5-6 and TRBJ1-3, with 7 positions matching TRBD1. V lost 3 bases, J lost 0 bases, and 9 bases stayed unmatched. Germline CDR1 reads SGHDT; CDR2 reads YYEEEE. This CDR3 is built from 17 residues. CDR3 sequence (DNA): TGTGCCAGCAGCTCACCGGGACAGATACACTCTGGAAACACCATATATTTT. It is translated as CASSSPGQIHSGNTIYF.

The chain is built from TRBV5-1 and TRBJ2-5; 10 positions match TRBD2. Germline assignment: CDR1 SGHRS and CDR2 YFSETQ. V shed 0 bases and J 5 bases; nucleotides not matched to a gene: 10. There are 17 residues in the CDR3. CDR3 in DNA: TGCGCCAGCAGCTTGGAAGGGCTAGCGGGAGTGCAGGAGACCCAGTACTTC. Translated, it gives CASSLEGLAGVQETQYF.

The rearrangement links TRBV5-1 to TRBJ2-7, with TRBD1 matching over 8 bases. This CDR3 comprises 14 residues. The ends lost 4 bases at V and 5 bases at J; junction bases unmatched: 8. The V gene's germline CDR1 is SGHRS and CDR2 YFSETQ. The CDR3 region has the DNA TGCGCCAGCAGCGCGGGGCAGGGGGCCCACGAGCAGTACTTC. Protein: CASSAGQGAHEQYF.

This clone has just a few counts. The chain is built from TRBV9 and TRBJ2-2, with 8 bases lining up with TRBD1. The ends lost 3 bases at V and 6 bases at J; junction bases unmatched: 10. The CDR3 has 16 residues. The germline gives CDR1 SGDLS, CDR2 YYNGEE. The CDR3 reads CASSGTGTGVPGELFF. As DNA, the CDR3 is TGTGCCAGCAGCGGCACCGGGACAGGAGTTCCCGGGGAGCTGTTTTTT.

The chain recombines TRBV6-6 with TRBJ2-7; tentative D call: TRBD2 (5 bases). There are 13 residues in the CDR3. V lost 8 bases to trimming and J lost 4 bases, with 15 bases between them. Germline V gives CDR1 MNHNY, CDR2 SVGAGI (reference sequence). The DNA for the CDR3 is TGTGCCAGCGTTAAGGGAGAGGCGTACGAGCAGTACTTC. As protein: CASVKGEAYEQYF.

CDR3 sequence: CASSVGASGETQYF. The CDR3 bases are TGTGCCAGCAGCGTGGGGGCCTCAGGGGAGACCCAGTACTTC. The V and J genes are TRBV9 and TRBJ2-5, with D maybe TRBD1 (6 bases). The germline V and J ends were trimmed by 2 bases and 5 bases, with 13 bases remaining between them. This CDR3 comprises 14 residues. CDR1 SGDLS and CDR2 YYNGEE come from the germline V gene.

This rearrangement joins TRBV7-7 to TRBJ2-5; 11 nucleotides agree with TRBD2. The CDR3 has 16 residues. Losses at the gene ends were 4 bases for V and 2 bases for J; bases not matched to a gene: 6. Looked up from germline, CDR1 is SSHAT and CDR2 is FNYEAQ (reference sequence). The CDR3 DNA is TGTGCCAGCAGCTCCGGACTAGCGGGCGCACAAGAGACCCAGTACTTC. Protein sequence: CASSSGLAGAQETQYF.

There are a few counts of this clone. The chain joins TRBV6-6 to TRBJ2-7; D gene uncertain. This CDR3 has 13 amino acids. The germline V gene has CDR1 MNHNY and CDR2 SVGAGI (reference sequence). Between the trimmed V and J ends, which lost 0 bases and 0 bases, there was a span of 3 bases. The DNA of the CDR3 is TGTGCCAGCAGTTACTCGGCCTCCTACGAGCAGTACTTC. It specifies CASSYSASYEQYF.